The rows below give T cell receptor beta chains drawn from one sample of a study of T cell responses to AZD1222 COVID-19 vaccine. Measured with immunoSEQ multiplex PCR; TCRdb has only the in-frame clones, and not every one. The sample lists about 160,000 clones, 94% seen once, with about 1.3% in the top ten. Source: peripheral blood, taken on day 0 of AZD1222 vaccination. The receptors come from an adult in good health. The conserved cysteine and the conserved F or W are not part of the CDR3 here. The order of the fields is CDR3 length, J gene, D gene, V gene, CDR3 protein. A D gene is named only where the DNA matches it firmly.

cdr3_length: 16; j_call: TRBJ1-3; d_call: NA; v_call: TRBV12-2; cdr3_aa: ASRLVLSKADSGNTIY
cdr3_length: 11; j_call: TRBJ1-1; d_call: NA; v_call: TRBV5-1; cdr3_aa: ASATQQGTEAF
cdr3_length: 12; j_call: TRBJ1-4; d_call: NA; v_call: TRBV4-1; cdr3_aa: ASSQESYGEKLF
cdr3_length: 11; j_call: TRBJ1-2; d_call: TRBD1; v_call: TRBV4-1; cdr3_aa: ASSRQTGGSYT
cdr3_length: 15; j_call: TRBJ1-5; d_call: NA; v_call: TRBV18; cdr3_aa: ASSPAVFGGGGQPQH
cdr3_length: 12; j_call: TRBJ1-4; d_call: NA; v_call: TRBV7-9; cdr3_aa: ASSPWQAYEKLF
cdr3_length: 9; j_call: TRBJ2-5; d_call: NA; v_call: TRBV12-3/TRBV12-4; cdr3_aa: ASSLGETQY
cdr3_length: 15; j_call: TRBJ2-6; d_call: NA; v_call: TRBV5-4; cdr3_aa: ASSFGAQGSGANVLT
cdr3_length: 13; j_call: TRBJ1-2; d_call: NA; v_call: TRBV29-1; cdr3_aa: SVEAGASANYGYT
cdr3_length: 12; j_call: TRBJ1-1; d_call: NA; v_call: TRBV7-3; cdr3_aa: ASSTDGMNTEAF
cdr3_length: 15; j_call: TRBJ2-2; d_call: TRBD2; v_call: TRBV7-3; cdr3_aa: ASSLTAGGINTGELF
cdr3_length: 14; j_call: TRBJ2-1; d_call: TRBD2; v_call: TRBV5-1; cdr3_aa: ASSFRLAGGRDEQF
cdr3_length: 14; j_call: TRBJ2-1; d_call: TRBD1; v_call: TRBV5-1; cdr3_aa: ASRARTGSPYNEQF
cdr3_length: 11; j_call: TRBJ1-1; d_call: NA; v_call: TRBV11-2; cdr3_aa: ASSFFPSGEAF
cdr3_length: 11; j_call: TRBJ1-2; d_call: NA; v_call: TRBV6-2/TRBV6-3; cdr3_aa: ASTYRARYGYT
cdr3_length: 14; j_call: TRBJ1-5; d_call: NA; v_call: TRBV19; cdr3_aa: ASNNRDPRSNQPQH
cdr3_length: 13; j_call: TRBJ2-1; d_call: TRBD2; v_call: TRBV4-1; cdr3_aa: ASSFLAGPYNEQF
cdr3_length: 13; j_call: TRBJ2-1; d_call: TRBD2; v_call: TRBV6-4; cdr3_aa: ASSGAGEAYNEQF
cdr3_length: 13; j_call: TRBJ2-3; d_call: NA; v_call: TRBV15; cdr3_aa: ATSRQGRSTDTQY
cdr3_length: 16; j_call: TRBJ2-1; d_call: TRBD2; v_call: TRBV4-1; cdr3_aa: ASSPRVLGLAGRNEQF